Shown below are 6 T cell receptor beta chains from a single sample sequenced in a study of CD8 T cells in Susac syndrome. Random hexamers primed reverse transcription of about 0.45 to 1 ug RNA. TCRdb independently ran MiXCR on the immunoSEQ multiplex PCR reads; one entry per CDR3 protein. This table holds approximately 160,000 distinct CDR3 sequences, about 94% found once. The sample comprised CD4+ T cells from PBMCs. The receptors shown here come from a human donor with multiple sclerosis.

The chain joins TRBV27 to TRBJ2-2; 7 bases are a match to TRBD1. There are 15 residues in the CDR3. Losses at the gene ends were 3 bases for V and 6 bases for J; bases not matched to a gene: 7. Germline V gene lookup returns CDR1 MNHEY and CDR2 SMNVEV (reference sequence). This chain's CDR3 is CASSLKGAHPGELFF. The CDR3 DNA sequence: TGTGCCAGCAGTTTGAAGGGGGCGCACCCCGGGGAGCTGTTTTTT.

This chain joins TRBV20-1 and TRBJ2-7, with TRBD1 matching over 7 bases. Germline CDR1 DFQATT, CDR2 SNEGSKA (reference sequence). J lost 0 bases, V lost 0 bases, and 5 bases had no gene match. CDR3 length: 15 residues. CDR3 coding DNA: TGCAGTGCTAGAGATCAAGGGGGCTTCTCCTACGAGCAGTACTTC. Its translation is CSARDQGGFSYEQYF.

This clonotype was counted once. The chain combines TRBV29-1 with TRBJ2-1; TRBD2 is a possible D gene (6 bases). Germline CDR1 SQVTM, CDR2 ANQGSEA. The CDR3 is 14 residues long. The V end was cut by 6 bases, the J end by 0 bases, with 12 bases between. The CDR3 DNA follows: TGCAGCGTGGGGGACTCATACTCCTACAATGAGCAGTTCTTC. Translated, it gives CSVGDSYSYNEQFF.

The chain is built from TRBV7-6 and TRBJ2-7, with TRBD1 matching 7 bases. In germline, CDR1 is SGHVS, CDR2 FNYEAQ. Germline trimming cut 5 bases from V and 2 bases from J; bases unmatched to any gene: 9. The CDR3 has 15 amino acids. This CDR3 is CASSPTWQGAYEQYF. CDR3 sequence (DNA): TGTGCCAGCAGCCCAACGTGGCAGGGGGCCTACGAGCAGTACTTC.

This clonotype came up once. The chain is built from TRBV7-2 and TRBJ2-7; D unresolved. There are 14 residues in the CDR3. Germline CDR1 and CDR2: SGHTA and FQGNSA. Trimming stripped 4 bases from V and 2 bases from J, with 12 bases between. In DNA form, the CDR3 reads TGTGCCAGCAGCTCGAGTCTGGGCACCTACGAGCAGTACTTC. This encodes CASSSSLGTYEQYF.

The chain recombines TRBV15 with TRBJ1-4; possibly TRBD1 for D (6 bases). The V end lost 0 bases, the J end lost 8 bases, and 10 bases lay between the germline ends. CDR1 is LNHNV, CDR2 YYDKDF, per germline (reference sequence). CDR3 size: 14 residues. DNA for the CDR3: TGTGCCACCAGCAGAGATAGAGGGACAGAAAAACTGTTTTTT. Its protein product is CATSRDRGTEKLFF.